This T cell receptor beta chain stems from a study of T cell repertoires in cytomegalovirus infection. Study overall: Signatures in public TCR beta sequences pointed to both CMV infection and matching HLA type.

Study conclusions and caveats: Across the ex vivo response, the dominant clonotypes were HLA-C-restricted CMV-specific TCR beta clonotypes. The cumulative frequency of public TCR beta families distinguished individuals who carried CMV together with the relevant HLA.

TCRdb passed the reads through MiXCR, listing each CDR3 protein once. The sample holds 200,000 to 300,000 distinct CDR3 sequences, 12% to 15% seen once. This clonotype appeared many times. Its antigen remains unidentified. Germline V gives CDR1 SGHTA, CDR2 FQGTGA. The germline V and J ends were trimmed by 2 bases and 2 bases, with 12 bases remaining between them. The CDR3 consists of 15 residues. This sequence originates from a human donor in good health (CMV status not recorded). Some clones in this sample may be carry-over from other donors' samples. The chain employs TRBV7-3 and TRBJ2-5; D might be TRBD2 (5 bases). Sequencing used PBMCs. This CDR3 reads CASSLSSGKQETQYF. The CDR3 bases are TGTGCCAGCAGCTTATCGAGCGGAAAGCAAGAGACCCAGTACTTC.